This TCR beta chain was found in a study of molecular identifiers for immune sequencing clone quantification. Across the study: Across replicate runs, RNA obtained from around 20,000 or 100,000 naive CD8 cells was divided into five, with four undergoing sequencing.

Study conclusions and caveats: Clone sizes that are highly expanded could be underestimated when identical TCR molecules share a barcode.

A CD8+CD4-CCR7+CD45RA+ phenotype served as the sorting definition for naive CD8 T cells. Per the germline V gene, CDR1 is SGHRS and CDR2 is YFSETQ. Trimming stripped 5 bases from V and 6 bases from J, with 5 bases between. CDR3 length: 10 residues. TCRdb redid the calling of the PCR reads with MiXCR, one entry per CDR3 protein. Of some 70,000 distinct CDR3 sequences detected, about a sixth appear once; the ten largest clones hold about 1.5%. As concerns this clonotype: Its antigen is currently unknown.

Sequenced: naive CD8+ T cells from blood, with Jurkat cell RNA spiked in. Subset specified: FACS-sorted CD8+CD4-CCR7+CD45RA+ naive T cells. The origin of this receptor is a human donor in good health. Some libraries in this study had Jurkat cell RNA spiked in. V and J are TRBV5-1 and TRBJ1-2; D gene unclear. CDR3 protein: CASRGNGYTF. The CDR3, as DNA: TGCGCCAGCAGGGGGAATGGCTACACCTTC.